These 22 T cell receptor beta chains came from one sample sequenced in a study of T-cell reconstitution after alpha-beta-depleted transplantation in children. For TCRbeta, the library was prepared with unique molecular identifiers. From the PCR reads, TCRdb called clonotypes with MiXCR, one entry per CDR3 protein. The sample has 97,000 or so distinct CDR3 sequences, around 6.1% seen once. Sequencing was performed on PBMCs, mostly from graft donor cells, taken 60 days after TCRalphabeta/CD19-depleted stem cell transplant. Receptors were obtained from a female patient younger than 10 who had a stem cell transplant for Fanconi anemia, so the T cells may come from the graft donor.

This chain connects TRBV18 to TRBJ2-1; D not resolved. Deletions cut 2 bases from V and 10 bases from J, with 18 bases between. Germline V CDR1 and CDR2: KGHSH, LQKENI. The CDR3 spans 15 residues. CDR3 coding DNA: TGTGCCAGCTCACCAGGACCCTCTGCGTACGCCGAGCAGTTCTTC. This sequence encodes CASSPGPSAYAEQFF. The complete variable domain, with remaining parts taken from reference TRBV18 and TRBJ2-1, reads NAGVMQNPRHLVRRRGQEARLRCSPMKGHSHVYWYRQLPEEGLKFMVYLQKENIIDESGMPKERFSAEFPKEGPSILRIQQVVRGDSAAYFCASSPGPSAYAEQFFGPGTRLTVL.

This rearrangement joins TRBV4-2 to TRBJ1-3, with D possibly matching TRBD1 (6 bases). Trimming took 0 bases from V and 3 from J, leaving 9 bases between them. The CDR3 consists of 15 residues. CDR1 and CDR2 (germline): LGHNA, YNFKEQ. Written as DNA, the CDR3 is TGTGCCAGCAGCCAAGAGGGACACCTTGGAAACACCATATATTTT. It encodes CASSQEGHLGNTIYF.

The chain joins TRBV27 to TRBJ2-4; D is uncertain. Germline CDR1 reads MNHEY; CDR2 reads SMNVEV (reference sequence). V lost 5 bases and J lost 1, with 12 bases in between. The CDR3 is 15 residues long. CDR3 sequence reads: CASSRGIVAKNIQYF. Here the CDR3 DNA reads TGTGCCAGCAGTCGAGGAATTGTGGCCAAAAACATTCAGTACTTC.

This clonotype was seen at least ten times. This chain links TRBV6-1 with TRBJ2-3; possibly TRBD2 for D (5 bases). This CDR3 has 11 residues. Germline-derived CDR1 and CDR2 are MNHNS and SASEGT. Trimming removed 6 bases from V and 7 bases from J, with 8 bases in between. The CDR3 reads CASRLGNTQYF. CDR3 DNA sequence: TGTGCCAGCAGGCTCGGGAATACGCAGTATTTT.

This clonotype was seen at least ten times. The rearrangement uses TRBV11-2 and TRBJ2-5; a possible D gene is TRBD1 (5 bases). The CDR3 contains 13 residues. Trimming took off 2 bases at V and 5 bases at J, with 9 bases between the two ends. The germline V gene encodes CDR1 SGHAT and CDR2 FQNNGV. The CDR3 protein is CASSLRGRETQYF. The CDR3 coding sequence is TGTGCCAGCAGCTTAAGGGGCAGGGAGACCCAGTACTTC.

This clonotype occurred many times. This rearrangement joins TRBV29-1 to TRBJ1-1; D unclear. Between the trimmed V and J ends, which lost 0 bases and 5 bases, there was a span of 10 bases. CDR3 length: 13 amino acids. CDR1 is SQVTM, CDR2 ANQGSEA, per germline. For the CDR3, the DNA is TGCAGCGTTGAAGATCCGCCCAGGACTGAAGCTTTCTTT. Amino acid sequence: CSVEDPPRTEAFF.

Regarding this clonotype: A read error may explain this, as a much larger clone is one base away. This rearrangement joins TRBV20-1 to TRBJ2-7, with D perhaps TRBD1 (6 bases). This CDR3 has 15 residues. Germline-derived CDR1 and CDR2 are DFQATT and SNEGSKA (reference sequence). For the CDR3, the DNA is TGCAGTGCTATACCCAGGGGCAGGGGCTCCTACGAGGAGTACTTC. Encoded protein: CSAIPRGRGSYEEYF.

This clonotype was picked up a small number of times. CDR3 DNA: TGTGCCAGCAGTGAACATCGACTAGCGGGGGTTCCAGATACGCAGTATTTT. Protein sequence: CASSEHRLAGVPDTQYF. J is TRBJ2-3 and V is TRBV6-1; 12 positions agree with TRBD2. The germline CDR1 and CDR2 sequences are MNHNS and SASEGT. The trim removed 2 bases at V and 4 bases at J, leaving 7 bases unmatched. The CDR3 has 17 amino acids.

This clonotype was found many times. The chain links TRBV12-3 or TRBV12-4 to TRBJ1-1; D not resolved. This CDR3 has 12 amino acids. V shed 3 bases and J shed 3 bases, with 5 bases lying between them. CDR3 bases: TGTGCCAGCAGTTTTCCGGACACTGAAGCTTTCTTT. It encodes CASSFPDTEAFF.

The chain carries TRBV7-2 and TRBJ2-1, with D perhaps TRBD1 (6 bases). CDR3 length: 12 amino acids. In germline, CDR1 is SGHTA, CDR2 FQGNSA. The V end was cut by 5 bases, the J end by 8 bases, with 10 bases between. The CDR3 loop is CASSGGAHEQFF. In nucleotides, the CDR3 is TGTGCCAGCAGCGGGGGCGCGCATGAGCAGTTCTTC.

This clonotype was counted many times. The chain is built from TRBV6-6 and TRBJ1-1; D is possibly TRBD1 (5 bases). The germline gives CDR1 MNHNY, CDR2 SVGAGI (reference sequence). The CDR3 length is 11 residues. Trimming took off 6 bases at V and 6 bases at J, with 8 bases between the two ends. CDR3 region: CASRGAAEAFF. The CDR3 DNA sequence: TGTGCCAGCAGAGGGGCCGCTGAAGCTTTCTTT.

This clonotype showed up many times. This chain connects TRBV15 to TRBJ2-1; 10 nucleotides agree with TRBD1. The germline V gene encodes CDR1 LNHNV and CDR2 YYDKDF (reference sequence). J gave up 3 bases and V 0 bases, and 2 bases lay outside the gene matches. The CDR3 has 16 amino acids. The CDR3 nucleotides are TGTGCCACCAGCAGAGACCGGGACAGGGGCTACAATGAGCAGTTCTTC. Protein product: CATSRDRDRGYNEQFF.

This clonotype was detected ten times or more. The chain has TRBV12-3 or TRBV12-4 and TRBJ2-1; 9 bases line up with TRBD1. This CDR3 is 14 amino acids long. With V trimmed by 6 bases and J by 6 bases, 6 bases remained unmatched. The CDR3 nucleotides are TGTGCCAGCAGCCCGGGACAGGGAGTCAATGAGCAGTTCTTC. Encoded protein: CASSPGQGVNEQFF.

The table lists this clonotype with many counts. This chain uses TRBV6-5 with TRBJ2-7, with D perhaps given as TRBD1 or TRBD2 (5 bases each). The CDR3 contains 14 residues. V lost 6 bases, J lost 3 bases, and 15 bases lay in between. CDR1 and CDR2 (germline): MNHEY, SVGAGI. CDR3 bases: TGTGCCAGCAGCCTCAGGGAGAAGAGCTACGAGCAGTACTTC. Translation: CASSLREKSYEQYF.

As concerns this clonotype: This sequence may be a read error, since a much larger clone differs from it by one base. V gene TRBV7-2 combines with J gene TRBJ2-7; the D call may be TRBD1 or TRBD2 (5 bases each). The germline CDR1 and CDR2 sequences are SGHTA and FQGNSA. The CDR3 contains 13 residues. The CDR3, as DNA: TGTGCCGGCAGCTTTAGGGACCGCTACGAGCAGTACTTC. Encoded protein: CAGSFRDRYEQYF. Filled out from reference TRBV7-2 and TRBJ2-7, the complete variable domain reads GAGVSQSPSNKVTEKGKDVELRCDPISGHTALYWYRQSLGQGLEFLIYFQGNSAPDKSGLPSDRFSAERTGGSVSTLTIQRTQQEDSAVYLCAGSFRDRYEQYFGPGTRLTVT.

This clonotype occurred a few times. The chain carries TRBV20-1 and TRBJ2-1, with 11 bases fitting TRBD2. Per germline, CDR1 DFQATT and CDR2 SNEGSKA (reference sequence). The CDR3 length is 17 residues. J gave up 3 bases and V 0 bases, and 7 bases lay outside the gene matches. CDR3 sequence (DNA): TGCAGTGCTAGAGATCCTGTTACTAGCGGGAGCTACAATGAGCAGTTCTTC. Translation gives CSARDPVTSGSYNEQFF.

This clonotype has just a few counts. The chain uses TRBV5-6 and TRBJ2-7; D possibly corresponds to TRBD1 (5 bases). The CDR3 extends over 14 amino acids. Germline CDR1 reads SGHDT; CDR2 reads YYEEEE. V lost 0 bases and J 2 bases, leaving 9 bases between the germline ends. The CDR3 spells CASSLGQPTYEQYF. The CDR3 nucleotides are TGTGCCAGCAGCTTGGGACAGCCTACCTACGAGCAGTACTTC.

This clonotype was counted between two and nine times. The chain recombines TRBV20-1 with TRBJ2-1; D is possibly TRBD2 (6 bases). The CDR3 consists of 14 residues. The germline V gene encodes CDR1 DFQATT and CDR2 SNEGSKA (reference sequence). The CDR3 here is CTSRRDAVDNEQFF. DNA for the CDR3: TGCACCTCCCGGCGGGATGCAGTGGACAATGAGCAGTTCTTC.

There are many counts of this clonotype. The J gene is TRBJ2-1, the V gene TRBV5-1; no clear D. This CDR3 is built from 11 residues. V dropped 0 bases and J dropped 9 bases, with 4 bases sitting between them. CDR1 is SGHRS, CDR2 YFSETQ, per germline. The CDR3 is CASSLGPEQFF. DNA of the CDR3: TGCGCCAGCAGCTTGGGGCCTGAGCAGTTCTTC.

This chain joins TRBV11-1 and TRBJ2-2; 11 bases are a match to TRBD1. In germline, CDR1 is SGHAT, CDR2 FQDESV (reference sequence). V was clipped by 4 bases and J by 5 bases; unmatched bases: 15. The CDR3 extends over 19 amino acids. This chain's CDR3 is CASSSRFPMDRGLTGELFF. The CDR3 region has the DNA TGTGCCAGCAGCTCGCGCTTCCCCATGGACAGGGGGCTAACCGGGGAGCTGTTTTTT.

This clonotype was counted a few times. The chain couples TRBV2 to TRBJ2-1; 7 bases match TRBD2. This CDR3 is built from 12 residues. Trimming cost V 6 bases and J 9 bases; bases outside gene matches: 5. Per germline, CDR1 SNHLY and CDR2 FYNNEI. The chain's CDR3 is CASSGGLVEQFF. The DNA of the CDR3 is TGTGCCAGCAGCGGAGGACTAGTTGAGCAGTTCTTC. Full variable domain (remainder filled in from reference TRBV2 and TRBJ2-1): EPEVTQTPSHQVTQMGQEVILRCVPISNHLYFYWYRQILGQKVEFLVSFYNNEISEKSEIFDDQFSVERPDGSNFTLKIRSTKLEDSAMYFCASSGGLVEQFFGPGTRLTVL.

The rearrangement uses TRBV6-1 and TRBJ1-6; 9 nucleotides line up with TRBD1. Per germline, CDR1 MNHNS and CDR2 SASEGT. The CDR3 loop spans 16 amino acids. J lost 8 bases, V lost 6 bases, and 11 bases had no gene match. As DNA, the CDR3 is TGTGCCAGCAGGCCGGGACAGGGTCGAGGTCATTCACCCCTCCACTTT. It is translated as CASRPGQGRGHSPLHF.